This TCR beta chain emerged from a study of vaccination and CD4 T cells after COVID-19 (dated by TCRdb to between 2021 and 2024). In terms of the full investigation: Every convalescent patient had a positive nasal swab PCR test for SARS-CoV-2, with mild disease in about 9 patients and severe disease in one. In the convalescent cohort there were six males and four females, among whom were two Hispanic individuals, seven Caucasians, two Asians and one multiracial person. Each participant got two doses of either the Pfizer-BioNTech BNT162b2 vaccine (n=8) or the Moderna mRNA-1273 vaccine (n=2). Post-COVID blood samples were collected from convalescent patients a median of around 96 days after diagnosis, with a range of about 35 to 170 days. Post-vaccine blood samples were taken a median of roughly 72 days after the second vaccine dose, with a range of 14 to 241 days. Culture stimuli were overlapping spike peptide pools from SARS-CoV-2 and from the common cold coronaviruses HCoV-NL63, HCoV-OC43 and HCoV-229E. Control cultures used a CEFX viral epitope pool as positive control, an HIV-1 Nef peptide pool as negative control, or no peptide. In 10 COVID-19 convalescent patients and a few infection-naive healthy vaccine recipients, the spike-specific CD4+ TCR repertoire before mRNA vaccination was compared with the repertoire after mRNA vaccination.

For CDR1 and CDR2, the germline V gene (reference sequence) lists DFQATT and SNEGSKA. The germline ends are 14 bases apart after V is trimmed by 6 bases and J by 3 bases. The CDR3 covers 13 residues, taking in both the cysteine and the phenylalanine. Just CDR3 DNA is preserved here, 39 bases in frame from base 1. The investigation overall reported the following: In convalescent patients, a median around 86% of post-vaccine SARS-CoV-2-reactive clones were detected only after vaccination, and vaccine-specific priming was suggested by this finding. Although the median number of SARS-CoV-2-reactive clonotypes went up from fewer than 25 after infection to around 40 after vaccination, the increase was not significant. Only a relatively small number of convalescent patients were included in the study, and early timepoints following natural infection were not analyzed. Of the vaccine-specific clones in convalescent patients, 304 of 307, or nearly all, reacted only to SARS-CoV-2 spike and did not cross-react with common cold coronaviruses.

To note about this clonotype: Which antigen it targets is not known. Base qualities are missing; no much larger clone stands one base away.

The protocol used for the library was PCR. DNA from cultured CD4+ T cells underwent TCR sequencing with the Oncomine TCR Beta short-read assay at the Johns Hopkins FTIC core. The QIAamp micro DNA kit was used to extract genomic DNA from the cultured CD4+ T cells. The Oncomine TCR Beta libraries from cultured CD4+ T cells were pooled using unique dual indexes and then sequenced on an Illumina iSeq 100. Per the source publication's procedure: Non-productive sequences were removed, and CDR3s that did not start with C, did not end with F or W, or were shorter than 7 amino acids were discarded. Antigen-specific clonotypes were identified with the MANAFEST web application by comparing peptide-stimulated wells with reference and other culture wells. For a clone to be called positive, the clone needed an FDR below 0.05, an odds ratio above 5, and a productive frequency above 0.1% in at least two of three replicate wells. A clonotype was classed as cross-reactive if the clonotype showed significant expansion both in SARS-CoV-2 spike wells and in at least one common cold coronavirus spike condition. CDR3 homology was assessed with Levenshtein distances (stringdist) and unrooted phylogenetic trees (ape) in R version 3.6.1. The public reads were run again by TCRdb, first through fastp at Q25 and then through MiXCR, and only productive beta chains were kept. All rows with the same CDR3 protein become a single entry with the most common DNA and genes. The V and J calls and clone size are TCRdb's, not the authors'. A total of around 14,000 distinct CDR3 sequences appear in this sample, 53% of them only once. The ten largest clones capture 10% to 13% of the sample.

What the treatment or condition label conveys for this sample: roughly 11-day PBMC culture with coronavirus spike peptide pools or control peptides (ViraFEST assay). The ViraFEST assay was used in the study, in which antigen-specific T cells were expanded with peptide pools and expanded clonotypes were subsequently identified by TCR sequencing. The positive SARS-CoV-2 PCR tests of the convalescent patients were dated from March to December 2020, before the Alpha, Beta and Delta variants emerged in the United States. About 1.8 million PBMCs per well were cultured in IMDM with 5% human AB serum and approximately 9.8 IU/ml IL-2, plus 10 ug/ml peptide pools. On days 3 and 7, half of the culture medium was replaced with fresh IL-2-containing medium. After more than 8 days of culture, CD4+ T cells were isolated by negative selection using the EasySep CD4+ T cell isolation kit. PBMCs were separated from whole blood using Ficoll-Paque Plus gradient centrifugation and then either used fresh or cryopreserved at -140C. In general, triplicate wells were set up for every culture condition.

This TCR came from a human donor who had recovered from COVID-19. Sequencing input: CD4+ T cells from blood, cultured in vitro. The chain is assembled from TRBV20-1 and TRBJ1-2; a weak D assignment points to TRBD1 (6 bases agree). The CDR3 region has the sequence CSAGVGGDYGYTF. At the DNA level, the sequence is TGCAGTGCCGGAGTGGGGGGCGACTATGGCTACACCTTC.